Given below is one T cell receptor (beta chain) in context. The sample is drawn from a study of blood T cell repertoires in COVID-19. Study background: COVID-19 samples from acute and convalescent phases originated in the United States, Italy and Spain. From T cells, B-cell-depleted T cells, or PBMCs came the material, which was cDNA or gDNA.

The V gene's germline CDR1 is SGHTA and CDR2 FQGNSA. The trim removed 6 bases at V and 9 bases at J, leaving 14 bases unmatched. The CDR3 runs to 15 residues. Under the authors' procedure: Reference gene primer amplification yielded estimated nucleated cell counts. Repertoires were generated with immunoSEQ multiplex PCR, while TCRdb's copy carries only in-frame clones and drops some. V, J and clone size are taken as reported in that table, and D and trimming were inferred from the DNA itself. The sample has some 150,000 clones, approximately 82% seen once. V gene TRBV7-2 combines with J gene TRBJ2-1; 7 nucleotides align to TRBD2. The sample was peripheral blood. This sequence originates from a woman aged 45-60 years with acute or convalescent COVID-19. The CDR3 is CASRKGVGGRPEQFF. CDR3 coding DNA: TGTGCCAGCAGAAAAGGGGTCGGCGGGAGACCTGAGCAGTTCTTC. The whole variable domain, filled in from reference TRBV7-2 and TRBJ2-1, reads GAGVSQSPSNKVTEKGKDVELRCDPISGHTALYWYRQSLGQGLEFLIYFQGNSAPDKSGLPSDRFSAERTGGSVSTLTIQRTQQEDSAVYLCASRKGVGGRPEQFFGPGTRLTVL.